The 29 T cell receptor beta chains below come from one sample, sequenced in a study of blood T cell repertoires in COVID-19. Assay used: immunoSEQ multiplex PCR; TCRdb lists only in-frame clones, some missing. This repertoire shows 140,000 or so clones, around four fifths found once; its top ten account for 4%. Source material: peripheral blood. These receptors originate from a woman of 80 years or more with acute or convalescent COVID-19.

The DNA for the CDR3 is TGTGCCAGCAGAGGCGCGGAGGCTACTAGCACAGATACGCAGTATTTT. Its translation is CASRGAEATSTDTQYF. The chain links TRBV7-2 to TRBJ2-3; perhaps TRBD2 as D (5 bases). The CDR3 covers 16 residues. The germline CDR1 and CDR2 sequences are SGHTA and FQGNSA. V was clipped by 6 bases and J by 0 bases, with 16 bases between them.

CDR3 coding DNA: TGTGCCAGCACCCACCCCGGAACTACCTACGAGCAGTACTTC. It encodes CASTHPGTTYEQYF. J is TRBJ2-7 and V is TRBV28; D unresolved. The V and J ends lost 7 bases and 2 bases respectively, with 15 bases between them. CDR1 and CDR2 (germline): MDHEN, SYDVKM. The CDR3 loop spans 14 amino acids.

The rearrangement joins TRBV24-1 to TRBJ2-2; D is possibly TRBD2 (5 bases). The CDR3 has 14 amino acids. V was clipped by 4 bases and J by 7 bases, with 12 bases between them. CDR1 is KGHDR, CDR2 SFDVKD, per germline. The CDR3 coding sequence is TGTGCCACCAGTGAACTAGGACGAAACGGGGAGCTGTTTTTT. It codes for CATSELGRNGELFF.

The chain joins TRBV24-1 to TRBJ2-5, with 9 bases fitting TRBD1. The germline CDR1 and CDR2 sequences are KGHDR and SFDVKD. CDR3 length equals 15 residues. J was trimmed by 6 bases and V by 10 bases; bases with no gene match: 14. CDR3 in DNA: TGTGCCACGTCTACCGGGACAGGGTTCCGGAAGACCCAGTACTTC. Translated: CATSTGTGFRKTQYF.

The chain has TRBV19 and TRBJ2-1, with 8 bases identical to TRBD1. Looked up from germline, CDR1 is LNHDA and CDR2 is SQIVND (reference sequence). The CDR3 has 13 residues. V lost 6 bases to trimming and J lost 9 bases; unmatched junction nucleotides: 7. DNA for the CDR3: TGTGCCAGTAGCGCGACAGGGGTTGGTGAGCAGTTCTTC. It is translated as CASSATGVGEQFF.

The chain recombines TRBV6-4 with TRBJ1-5; a possible D gene is TRBD1 (5 bases). Trimming took off 4 bases at V and 7 bases at J, with 14 bases between the two ends. Germline CDR1 and CDR2: MRHNA and SNTAGT. The CDR3 extends over 14 amino acids. In nucleotides, the CDR3 is TGTGCCAGCAGTGTGCGGCAGGGAGGGCAGCCCCAGCATTTT. This gives the protein CASSVRQGGQPQHF.

V gene TRBV7-9 combines with J gene TRBJ1-5; D gene uncertain. CDR1 is SEHNR, CDR2 FQNEAQ, per germline (reference sequence). The CDR3 contains 12 residues. V was shortened by 3 bases and J by 5 bases, with 5 bases between the two germline ends. CDR3 region: CASSFTDQPQHF. The CDR3, as DNA: TGTGCCAGCAGCTTTACGGATCAGCCCCAGCATTTT.

This clone was observed a single time. The chain couples TRBV11-2 to TRBJ2-3; the D gene is possibly TRBD2 (5 bases). Germline loops: CDR1 SGHAT, CDR2 FQNNGV. V shed 2 bases and J shed 5 bases, with 11 bases lying between them. The CDR3 has 14 amino acids. The CDR3 loop is CASSLSYGIDTQYF. The CDR3 coding sequence is TGTGCCAGCAGCTTAAGCTACGGGATAGATACGCAGTATTTT.

This clone came up once. This chain uses TRBV27 with TRBJ2-1, with 8 bases fitting TRBD1. CDR1 is MNHEY, CDR2 SMNVEV, per germline (reference sequence). The CDR3 extends over 14 amino acids. Trimming cost V 4 bases and J 3 bases; bases outside gene matches: 2. As DNA, the CDR3 is TGTGCCAGCAGTTGGGACAGGCACTACAATGAGCAGTTCTTC. Protein product: CASSWDRHYNEQFF.

V usage is TRBV2 and J usage is TRBJ1-1; no clear D gene. V lost 8 bases and J lost 4, with 11 bases in between. Germline-derived CDR1 and CDR2 are SNHLY and FYNNEI. The CDR3 extends over 12 amino acids. CDR3 nucleotides: TGTGCCAGCGAACGGGATCGCACTGAAGCTTTCTTT. It translates to CASERDRTEAFF. Full variable domain (remainder filled in from reference TRBV2 and TRBJ1-1): EPEVTQTPSHQVTQMGQEVILRCVPISNHLYFYWYRQILGQKVEFLVSFYNNEISEKSEIFDDQFSVERPDGSNFTLKIRSTKLEDSAMYFCASERDRTEAFFGQGTRLTVV.

This sequence joins TRBV12-3 or TRBV12-4 and TRBJ2-1; tentative D call: TRBD2 (5 bases). CDR3 length: 12 amino acids. Trimming shortened V by 6 bases and J by 12 bases, and 15 bases separated the two germline ends. As DNA, the CDR3 is TGTGCCAGCAGCCAATGGACTTTAGGGCAGTTCTTC. It encodes CASSQWTLGQFF.

The chain is built from TRBV6-4 and TRBJ2-3, with D perhaps TRBD2 (6 bases). Between the trimmed V and J ends, which lost 7 bases and 6 bases, there was a span of 11 bases. This CDR3 contains 12 residues. CDR1 is MRHNA and CDR2 is SNTAGT in the germline V gene. The CDR3 nucleotides read TGTGCCAGCACCGGGAGCGCGGATACGCAGTATTTT. Its translation: CASTGSADTQYF.

The V and J genes are TRBV10-3 and TRBJ1-2; weak D call: TRBD1 (5 bases). CDR3 length equals 12 residues. Germline-derived CDR1 and CDR2 are ENHRY and SYGVKD. DNA for the CDR3: TGTGCTACTGAAGCGGGGCACTATGGCTACACCTTC. It is translated as CATEAGHYGYTF.

V gene TRBV7-2 combines with J gene TRBJ2-7; TRBD1 agrees at 9 bases. The CDR3 runs 15 residues. CDR1 is SGHTA and CDR2 is FQGNSA in the germline V gene. With 3 bases clipped from V and 5 bases from J, the junction kept 8 bases outside the gene matches. The CDR3 DNA reads TGTGCCAGCAGCTTGACAGGGGGTTTATTGAACGAGCAGTACTTC. It is translated as CASSLTGGLLNEQYF.

The chain recombines TRBV28 with TRBJ2-1; 10 positions match TRBD2. CDR1 is MDHEN and CDR2 is SYDVKM in the germline V gene. V shed 3 bases, J shed 0 bases, and the junction held 8 bases outside the gene matches. The CDR3 extends over 18 amino acids. Here the CDR3 reads CASSFVVLAGHSYNEQFF. CDR3 DNA sequence: TGTGCCAGCAGTTTTGTTGTACTAGCGGGGCACTCCTACAATGAGCAGTTCTTC.

The chain carries TRBV11-2 and TRBJ2-1; TRBD2 agrees at 14 bases. The CDR3 extends over 15 amino acids. With V trimmed by 5 bases and J by 10 bases, 7 bases remained unmatched. The V gene's germline CDR1 is SGHAT and CDR2 FQNNGV. The chain's CDR3 is CASSPGLAGAGEQFF. CDR3 nucleotide sequence: TGTGCCAGCAGCCCGGGACTAGCGGGGGCCGGGGAGCAGTTCTTC.

Here the CDR3 DNA reads TGTGCCAGTAGTATAGGTCCTACAGCAAATGAAAAACTGTTTTTT. Residues: CASSIGPTANEKLFF. The chain links TRBV19 to TRBJ1-4; D is ambiguous. Germline CDR1 is LNHDA and CDR2 is SQIVND (reference sequence). This CDR3 is built from 15 residues. Trimming took 1 base from V and 5 from J, leaving 11 bases between them.

The rearrangement links TRBV20-1 to TRBJ1-4, with D uncertain. The ends were cut back, 5 bases at V and 8 bases at J, with 21 bases in the middle. CDR1 DFQATT and CDR2 SNEGSKA come from the germline V gene (reference sequence). The CDR3 is 15 amino acids. CDR3 DNA: TGCAGTGCTGGTGGTGTGGAGGTCAGCCGAGAAAAACTGTTTTTT. It encodes CSAGGVEVSREKLFF.

This clone was counted between two and nine times. The J gene is TRBJ1-2, the V gene TRBV3-1 (or the pseudogene TRBV3-2); D is ambiguous. Trimming removed 5 bases at V and 8 bases at J, with 24 bases between. Per the germline V gene, CDR1 is LGHDT and CDR2 is YNNKEL (reference sequence). This CDR3 spans 16 amino acids. This chain's CDR3 is CASSYIAGRRGKGYTF. The CDR3 DNA reads as TGTGCCAGCAGCTATATCGCCGGGCGAAGAGGGAAAGGCTACACCTTC.

This chain joins TRBV27 and TRBJ2-7; 7 bases agree with TRBD1. This CDR3 region has 15 residues. Losses at the gene ends were 4 bases for V and 6 bases for J; bases not matched to a gene: 12. CDR1 is MNHEY and CDR2 is SMNVEV in the germline V gene (reference sequence). The DNA for the CDR3 is TGTGCCAGCAGTTCGCGAAACTCGGGACAGCGCGAGCAGTACTTC. This sequence encodes CASSSRNSGQREQYF.

The gene calls are TRBV5-5 and TRBJ1-5; weak D call: TRBD1 (6 bases). Germline V gene lookup returns CDR1 SGHKS and CDR2 YYEKEE (reference sequence). Trimming left V 1 base short and J 4 bases short, with 6 bases between. The length of the CDR3 is 13 residues. This CDR3 is CASSLTGNQPQHF. In nucleotides, the CDR3 is TGTGCCAGCAGCTTGACAGGGAATCAGCCCCAGCATTTT.

The chain joins TRBV9 to TRBJ2-1; 12 nucleotides line up with TRBD2. The trim removed 1 base at V and 1 base at J, leaving 21 bases unmatched. Germline CDR1 and CDR2: SGDLS and YYNGEE. This CDR3 spans 23 amino acids. Here the CDR3 DNA reads TGTGCCAGCAGCGTATCAGACCCCCTGGCTAGCGGGGGGGCCCCCGTTTCCTACAATGAGCAGTTCTTC. Translated: CASSVSDPLASGGAPVSYNEQFF.

V gene TRBV7-2 combines with J gene TRBJ1-2, with D possibly being TRBD1 (5 bases). The CDR3 sequence is 14 residues long. V lost 1 base to trimming and J lost 6 bases, with 12 bases between them. The germline V gene encodes CDR1 SGHTA and CDR2 FQGNSA. CDR3 sequence reads: CASSLDRRRDGYTF. For the CDR3, the DNA is TGTGCCAGCAGCTTAGACAGGCGGAGGGATGGCTACACCTTC. Together with reference TRBV7-2 and TRBJ1-2, the CDR3 gives the full variable domain: GAGVSQSPSNKVTEKGKDVELRCDPISGHTALYWYRQSLGQGLEFLIYFQGNSAPDKSGLPSDRFSAERTGGSVSTLTIQRTQQEDSAVYLCASSLDRRRDGYTFGSGTRLTVV.

The rearrangement links TRBV18 to TRBJ1-2, with 7 bases identical to TRBD1. The germline gives CDR1 KGHSH, CDR2 LQKENI. The CDR3 consists of 14 residues. The V gene end was trimmed by 3 bases and the J gene end by 0 bases; junction bases not matched to a gene: 1. The CDR3 spells CASSPQGANYGYTF. In DNA form, the CDR3 reads TGTGCCAGCTCACCGCAGGGGGCTAACTATGGCTACACCTTC.

The chain uses TRBV19 and TRBJ2-1; 9 nucleotides line up with TRBD2. There are 15 residues in the CDR3. V shed 3 bases and J 5 bases; nucleotides not matched to a gene: 5. Looked up from germline, CDR1 is LNHDA and CDR2 is SQIVND (reference sequence). The CDR3 spells CASSIWIAGDNEQFF. The CDR3 DNA sequence: TGTGCCAGTAGTATCTGGATAGCGGGGGACAATGAGCAGTTCTTC.

The chain links TRBV7-9 to TRBJ2-7; TRBD1 might be the D (6 bases). This CDR3 spans 15 amino acids. Per the germline V gene, CDR1 is SEHNR and CDR2 is FQNEAQ (reference sequence). V lost 0 bases to trimming and J lost 1 base, with 10 bases between them. In nucleotides, the CDR3 is TGTGCCAGCAGCTTAGCAAACAGGGTGTCCTACGAGCAGTACTTC. This translates into CASSLANRVSYEQYF.

The chain employs TRBV27 and TRBJ2-2; 8 bases match TRBD1. From germline, CDR1 is MNHEY and CDR2 SMNVEV (reference sequence). The J segment lost 2 bases and the V segment lost 7 bases, leaving 9 bases of the junction unmatched. This CDR3 comprises 16 residues. CDR3 region: CASTPRQGLNTGELFF. CDR3 sequence (DNA): TGTGCCAGCACCCCCCGACAGGGGCTAAACACCGGGGAGCTGTTTTTT.

This sequence joins TRBV7-6 and TRBJ2-5, with D perhaps TRBD2 (7 bases). This CDR3 has 14 residues. Trimming removed 3 bases from V and 8 bases from J, with 16 bases in between. The germline CDR1 and CDR2 sequences are SGHVS and FNYEAQ. The CDR3 here is CASSFGAGAATQYF. CDR3 nucleotide sequence: TGTGCCAGCAGCTTTGGGGCGGGGGCAGCTACCCAGTACTTC.

The chain couples TRBV28 to TRBJ2-7, with TRBD1 as a possible D gene (5 bases). The CDR3 length is 15 residues. V was trimmed by 4 bases and J by 3 bases, leaving 16 bases between them. Germline values: CDR1 MDHEN, CDR2 SYDVKM. CDR3 in amino acids: CASSSPPTAVYEQYF. The DNA of the CDR3 is TGTGCCAGCAGTTCACCTCCGACAGCCGTCTACGAGCAGTACTTC.